This T cell receptor (beta chain) was captured in a study of beta chain features in type 1 diabetes. This clone was counted a few times. The V gene's germline CDR1 is SQVTM and CDR2 ANQGSEA. This CDR3 contains 14 residues. V lost 6 bases and J 2 bases, leaving 17 bases between the germline ends. Naive, central memory, regulatory and stem cell-like memory cells within the CD4+ compartment were sorted using CD45RO/CCR7/CD25/CD127/CD95/CD27. TCRB transcripts that were expressed got sequenced, as all of the isolated RNA had been reverse transcribed. Clones were read by immunoSEQ multiplex PCR, and TCRdb kept only the in-frame ones, dropping some. The sample shows 240,000 or so clones, 25% to 30% of them seen only once.

The chain uses TRBV29-1 and TRBJ2-7, with D perhaps TRBD1 (5 bases). Sample: central memory CD4+ T cells from blood. The TCR sequence derives from a man aged 25-45 years in good health. In nucleotides, the CDR3 is TGCAGCGTCCGGCCCGCAGGGATGACCTACGAGCAGTACTTC. The encoded protein is CSVRPAGMTYEQYF.